These 16 T cell receptor beta chains were sequenced from one sample in a study of T cells in narcolepsy. Assay: immunoSEQ multiplex PCR; the TCRdb copy retains only in-frame clones and omits some. The data contain 20,000 to 25,000 clones, more than 70% of them singletons. The source material was CD45RA- memory CD4+ T cells from PBMCs. The receptor set was obtained from a human donor with narcolepsy.

The chain uses TRBV4-1 and TRBJ1-2; unclear D gene. The CDR3 loop spans 17 amino acids. The V gene lost 0 bases and the J gene lost 2 bases, with 16 bases spanning the gap. The germline CDR1 and CDR2 sequences are MGHRA and YSYEKL. CDR3 sequence (DNA): TGCGCCAGCAGCCAAGATAAGAAGGTGAGGGCCAACTATGGCTACACCTTC. Its protein product is CASSQDKKVRANYGYTF.

The rearrangement uses TRBV5-4 and TRBJ2-1, with 9 bases lining up with TRBD2. V shed 0 bases and J 5 bases; nucleotides not matched to a gene: 3. CDR1 SGHNT and CDR2 YYREEE come from the germline V gene (reference sequence). The CDR3 extends over 15 amino acids. Here the CDR3 DNA reads TGTGCCAGCAGCTTGGGACTAGCGGCTAACAATGAGCAGTTCTTC. Its translation: CASSLGLAANNEQFF.

V and J are TRBV5-1 and TRBJ2-1, with 11 bases matching TRBD1. The germline gives CDR1 SGHRS, CDR2 YFSETQ. The J segment lost 3 bases and the V segment lost 5 bases, leaving 10 bases of the junction unmatched. The CDR3 totals 17 residues. The CDR3 DNA sequence: TGCGCCAGCAGGGATGGGGGAGGGACAGGGGGCTACAATGAGCAGTTCTTC. Its translation: CASRDGGGTGGYNEQFF.

This clone was counted only a few times. V usage is TRBV13 and J usage is TRBJ2-5; TRBD2 agrees at 7 bases. Per the germline V gene, CDR1 is PRHDT and CDR2 is FYEKMQ (reference sequence). The CDR3 consists of 14 residues. After removal of 5 bases from V and 5 bases from J, the junction contained 8 bases not matched to a gene. The CDR3 DNA reads TGTGCCAGCAGCCGAGAGCGGGAAGGGGAGACCCAGTACTTC. Protein product: CASSREREGETQYF.

This chain links TRBV7-2 with TRBJ2-7, with 9 bases identical to TRBD2. Germline loops: CDR1 SGHTA, CDR2 FQGNSA. This CDR3 has 18 amino acids. V lost 5 bases and J lost 4; bases outside the gene matches: 18. CDR3 coding DNA: TGTGCCAGCAGCCCTGCGGGGCTAGCGGGGACTACGCTTTACGAGCAGTACTTC. It encodes CASSPAGLAGTTLYEQYF.

The V and J genes are TRBV19 and TRBJ1-3, with D unresolved. The ends were cut back, 3 bases at V and 0 bases at J, with 9 bases in the middle. Germline lookup yields CDR1 LNHDA and CDR2 SQIVND (reference sequence). The CDR3 is 15 amino acids. DNA of the CDR3: TGTGCCAGTAGTATCGAAGTAGTCTCTGGAAACACCATATATTTT. Its protein product is CASSIEVVSGNTIYF.

This rearrangement joins TRBV6-1 to TRBJ2-3; D gene ambiguous. The CDR3 spans 13 residues. Trimming removed 6 bases from V and 1 base from J, with 8 bases in between. The V gene's germline CDR1 is MNHNS and CDR2 SASEGT. The CDR3 loop is CASSSLRTDTQYF. The DNA of the CDR3 is TGTGCCAGCAGCTCTCTCCGCACAGATACGCAGTATTTT.

V and J are TRBV28 and TRBJ2-2; TRBD2 might be the D (6 bases). Germline loops: CDR1 MDHEN, CDR2 SYDVKM. V was cut by 8 bases and J by 2 bases, with 12 bases left in between. The CDR3 has 14 residues. CDR3 sequence reads: CASGTGDNTGELFF. CDR3 DNA sequence: TGTGCCAGCGGGACGGGAGATAACACCGGGGAGCTGTTTTTT.

The V call is TRBV11-2, the J call TRBJ2-2; D call uncertain. The ends were cut back, 5 bases at V and 2 bases at J, with 9 bases in the middle. CDR3 length equals 14 residues. CDR1 SGHAT and CDR2 FQNNGV come from the germline V gene. The CDR3 bases are TGTGCCAGCAGCCAGGAAGTAAACACCGGGGAGCTGTTTTTT. It translates to CASSQEVNTGELFF.

V usage is TRBV5-1 and J usage is TRBJ1-1; D possibly corresponds to TRBD1 (6 bases). This CDR3 region has 14 residues. Looked up from germline, CDR1 is SGHRS and CDR2 is YFSETQ. V was shortened by 7 bases and J by 4 bases, with 17 bases between the two germline ends. In DNA, the CDR3 is TGCGCCAGCGACACTGGGGGGGGCTCCACTGAAGCTTTCTTT. Its translation is CASDTGGGSTEAFF. The entire variable domain, with the rest obtained from reference TRBV5-1 and TRBJ1-1, is as follows: KAGVTQTPRYLIKTRGQQVTLSCSPISGHRSVSWYQQTPGQGLQFLFEYFSETQRNKGNFPGRFSGRQFSNSRSEMNVSTLELGDSALYLCASDTGGGSTEAFFGQGTRLTVV.

The chain has TRBV14 and TRBJ1-4; weak D call: TRBD1 (5 bases). Trimming shortened V by 5 bases and J by 4 bases, and 11 bases separated the two germline ends. Germline CDR1 SGHDN, CDR2 FVKESK. The CDR3 runs 14 residues. The CDR3, as DNA: TGTGCCAGCAGCTACAGGAGCTATAATGAAAAACTGTTTTTT. Amino acids: CASSYRSYNEKLFF. The whole variable domain, filled in from reference TRBV14 and TRBJ1-4, reads EAGVTQFPSHSVIEKGQTVTLRCDPISGHDNLYWYRRVMGKEIKFLLHFVKESKQDESGMPNNRFLAERTGGTYSTLKVQPAELEDSGVYFCASSYRSYNEKLFFGSGTQLSVL.

Only one count was recorded for this clone. The chain recombines TRBV5-1 with TRBJ2-5, with D possibly being TRBD1 (7 bases). V was pared by 5 bases and J by 3 bases, with 20 bases between. Germline CDR1 SGHRS, CDR2 YFSETQ. The CDR3 contains 16 residues. CDR3 sequence reads: CASSTAGQKIKETQYF. The CDR3 nucleotides read TGCGCCAGCAGTACGGCGGGACAGAAGATAAAAGAGACCCAGTACTTC.

The chain carries TRBV7-9 and TRBJ2-1; 9 nucleotides align to TRBD2. CDR1 is SEHNR and CDR2 is FQNEAQ in the germline V gene (reference sequence). Losses at the gene ends were 7 bases for V and 9 bases for J; bases not matched to a gene: 13. CDR3 length: 15 residues. The CDR3 DNA follows: TGTGCCAGCACAGATGAGCGGGAGGCAAGGGGTGAGCAGTTCTTC. Its translation: CASTDEREARGEQFF.

The chain uses TRBV7-2 and TRBJ1-2; 8 bases are a match to TRBD1. With V trimmed by 5 bases and J by 4 bases, 9 bases remained unmatched. This CDR3 is 15 amino acids long. The germline V gene encodes CDR1 SGHTA and CDR2 FQGNSA. The chain's CDR3 is CASSPRTGMGYGYTF. DNA for the CDR3: TGTGCCAGCAGCCCGAGGACAGGGATGGGCTATGGCTACACCTTC.

This clone occurred a few times. This chain uses TRBV6-1 with TRBJ1-5, with 7 bases matching TRBD1. J lost 2 bases, V lost 4 bases, and 5 bases had no gene match. The CDR3 consists of 15 residues. Looked up from germline, CDR1 is MNHNS and CDR2 is SASEGT. The CDR3 nucleotides read TGTGCCAGCAGTGGAGACACAGGGGGCAATCAGCCCCAGCATTTT. It encodes CASSGDTGGNQPQHF.

This clone was recorded only once. The V call is TRBV6-5, the J call TRBJ2-1; 9 nucleotides match TRBD1. CDR3 size: 14 residues. CDR1 is MNHEY, CDR2 SVGAGI, per germline. The ends lost 8 bases at V and 6 bases at J; junction bases unmatched: 8. Written as DNA, the CDR3 is TGTGCCAGCTGCCGGGACAGGGACACCAATGAGCAGTTCTTC. It yields the protein CASCRDRDTNEQFF.